This T cell receptor beta chain was sequenced for a study of brain metastases from non-small cell lung cancer. Sequencing used immunoSEQ multiplex PCR; TCRdb keeps in-frame clones, though not all of them. The data contain about 330 clones, just over 90% of them singletons. Concerning this clone itself: As yet, its antigen is unknown.

The CDR3 has 16 residues. Trimming removed 3 bases at V and 2 bases at J, with 16 bases between. Per the germline V gene, CDR1 is KGHSH and CDR2 is LQKENI. The study's findings and limits: Expanded T-cell clones appeared in approximately 60% of brain metastases over primaries.

This receptor was obtained from a donor at least 40 years old with non-small cell lung cancer. This chain uses TRBV18 with TRBJ1-1, with D possibly TRBD1 on 5 matching bases. The sample comprised tissue from a brain metastasis. CDR3 in DNA: TGTGCCAGCTCACCCATACCGTTAACAGGAAACACTGAAGCTTTCTTT. Translated, it gives CASSPIPLTGNTEAFF.